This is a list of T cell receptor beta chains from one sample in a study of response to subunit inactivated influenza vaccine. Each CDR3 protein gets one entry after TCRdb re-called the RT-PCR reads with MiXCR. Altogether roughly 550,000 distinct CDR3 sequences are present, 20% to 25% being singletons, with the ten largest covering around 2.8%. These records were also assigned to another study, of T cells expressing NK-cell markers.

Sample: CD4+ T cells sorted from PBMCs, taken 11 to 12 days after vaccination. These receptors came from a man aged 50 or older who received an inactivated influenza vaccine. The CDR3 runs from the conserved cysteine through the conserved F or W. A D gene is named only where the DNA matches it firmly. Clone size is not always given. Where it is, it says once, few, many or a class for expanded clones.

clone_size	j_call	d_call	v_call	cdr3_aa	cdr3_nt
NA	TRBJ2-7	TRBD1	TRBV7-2	CASSLEATTGREQYF	TGTGCCAGCAGCTTAGAGGCTACGACAGGGCGGGAGCAGTACTTC
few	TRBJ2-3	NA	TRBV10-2	CASSEVSADTQYF	TGCGCCAGCAGTGAGGTCTCCGCGGATACGCAGTATTTT
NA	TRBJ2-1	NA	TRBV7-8	CASSLDGMAYNEQFF	TGTGCCAGCAGCTTAGATGGGATGGCCTACAATGAGCAGTTCTTC
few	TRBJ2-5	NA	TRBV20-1	CSARVGSMETQYF	TGCAGTGCTAGAGTTGGCTCGATGGAGACCCAGTACTTC
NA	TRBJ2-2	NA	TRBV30	CAWGRTRGTGELFF	TGTGCCTGGGGAAGGACGAGGGGCACCGGGGAGCTGTTTTTT
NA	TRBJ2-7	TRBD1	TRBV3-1	CASSLQRTGVYEQYF	TGTGCCAGCAGCTTACAGCGGACAGGGGTCTACGAGCAGTACTTC
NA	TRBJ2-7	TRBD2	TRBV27	CASSLITSGSYEQYF	TGTGCCAGCAGTTTGATCACTAGCGGATCCTACGAGCAGTACTTC
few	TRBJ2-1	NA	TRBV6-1	CASSEVPLSWQFF	TGTGCCAGCAGTGAGGTCCCGCTCTCTTGGCAGTTCTTC
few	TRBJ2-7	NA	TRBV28	CASRPGTYEQYF	TGTGCCAGCAGACCCGGAACCTACGAGCAGTACTTC
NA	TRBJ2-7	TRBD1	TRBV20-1	CSETGQGNGEQYF	TGCAGTGAAACGGGACAGGGGAATGGCGAGCAGTACTTC
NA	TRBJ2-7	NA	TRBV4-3	CASSQERGYSYEQYF	TGCGCCAGCAGCCAAGAGCGAGGATACTCCTACGAGCAGTACTTC
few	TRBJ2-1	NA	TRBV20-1	CSAHTAGSYNEQFF	TGCAGTGCTCACACGGCCGGGTCTTACAATGAGCAGTTCTTC
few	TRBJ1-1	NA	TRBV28	CASFVGGDTEAFF	TGTGCCAGCTTTGTCGGGGGAGACACTGAAGCTTTCTTT
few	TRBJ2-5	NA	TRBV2	CASSSIQETQYF	TGTGCCAGCAGTTCGATACAAGAGACCCAGTACTTC
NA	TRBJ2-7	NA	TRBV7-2	CASSLGGGAEQYF	TGTGCCAGCAGCTTAGGTGGGGGGGCCGAGCAGTACTTC
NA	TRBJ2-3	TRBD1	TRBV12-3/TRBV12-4	CASSFGQADTQYF	TGTGCCAGCAGTTTCGGACAGGCAGATACGCAGTATTTT